Shown below are 21 T cell receptor beta chains from a single sample sequenced in a study of T cells in women clearing cervical HPV infection. Profiled with immunoSEQ multiplex PCR; TCRdb holds only in-frame clones, not every one. The clone table shows some 40,000 clones, with the ten largest holding around 1.3%. Sample: blood buffy coat. These receptors came from a woman between 18 and 70 years old with a cervical HPV16 infection that either progressed to CIN3+ or cleared (not recorded which).

Points on this clone: Read sequence stops 3 residues before the CDR3 end, and the germline J gene provides the missing end. The V call is TRBV5-1, the J call TRBJ1-3; TRBD1 might be the D (5 bases). The CDR3 is 18 residues long. The V end was cut by 4 bases, the J end by 0 bases, with 20 bases between. Germline-derived CDR1 and CDR2 are SGHRS and YFSETQ. Incomplete CDR3 DNA: TGCGCCAGCAGCCCATTCCCCCCGGGTGGACACTCTGGAAACACC. Its translation: CASSPFPPGGHSGNT. The whole CDR3 is CASSPFPPGGHSGNTIYF. Full variable domain (rest looked up from reference TRBV5-1 and TRBJ1-3): KAGVTQTPRYLIKTRGQQVTLSCSPISGHRSVSWYQQTPGQGLQFLFEYFSETQRNKGNFPGRFSGRQFSNSRSEMNVSTLELGDSALYLCASSPFPPGGHSGNTIYFGEGSWLTVV.

Of note for this clone: The read halts 3 residues ahead of the CDR3 end, with the missing end drawn from the germline J gene. The chain couples TRBV7-3 to TRBJ2-3; 7 bases match TRBD2. The length of the CDR3 is 15 residues. The germline V gene has CDR1 SGHTA and CDR2 FQGTGA. Unmatched junction bases numbered 8, after V lost 4 bases and J lost 4 bases. The CDR3 DNA, read in part, is TGTGCCAGCAGCTACAACCCGACTAGCTCAGATACG. Its protein is CASSYNPTSSDT. The full CDR3 protein reads CASSYNPTSSDTQYF.

CDR3 DNA (partial): TGTGCCAGCAGTTTCCCTGAGAGCGGGAGGACGAGCTCCTACGAG. This encodes CASSFPESGRTSSYE. The whole CDR3 sequence is CASSFPESGRTSSYEQYF. The rearrangement links TRBV28 to TRBJ2-7; 9 bases match TRBD2. Sequencing ends 3 residues short of the CDR3 end; the germline J gene provides the rest. The V segment lost 3 bases and the J segment 0 bases; nucleotides outside the gene matches: 12. The CDR3 contains 18 residues. The germline V gene encodes CDR1 MDHEN and CDR2 SYDVKM.

Note on this clone: Coverage ceases 3 residues before the CDR3 finishes, and the germline J gene fills in the end. The chain couples TRBV2 to TRBJ2-5, with D hard to call. The V gene's germline CDR1 is SNHLY and CDR2 FYNNEI. Trimming removed 8 bases from V and 1 base from J, with 8 bases in between. The CDR3 runs 12 residues. Partial CDR3 DNA: TGTGCCAGCTTCGGGTTCCAAGAGACC. It yields the protein CASFGFQET. The entire CDR3 protein is CASFGFQETQYF.

With regard to this clone: The read is 3 residues too short to cover the CDR3 end, so that end is filled in from the germline J gene. The chain combines TRBV7-2 with TRBJ2-7; D is possibly TRBD1 (6 bases). The CDR3 spans 17 residues. CDR1 and CDR2 (germline): SGHTA, FQGNSA. Deletions cut 0 bases from V and 1 base from J, with 16 bases between. Here the CDR3 reads CASSLASQGRISYEQYF. The CDR3 bases that were read are TGTGCCAGCAGCTTAGCGAGTCAGGGGCGGATATCCTACGAG. The full variable domain, rest sourced from reference TRBV7-2 and TRBJ2-7, is GAGVSQSPSNKVTEKGKDVELRCDPISGHTALYWYRQSLGQGLEFLIYFQGNSAPDKSGLPSDRFSAERTGGSVSTLTIQRTQQEDSAVYLCASSLASQGRISYEQYFGPGTRLTVT.

About this clone: The read ends 3 residues shy of where the CDR3 ends; the end is completed using the germline J gene. The chain links TRBV7-6 to TRBJ2-2; 8 bases map to TRBD2. Germline V gene lookup returns CDR1 SGHVS and CDR2 FNYEAQ. Trimming at V came to 5 bases and at J to 7 bases, leaving 0 bases not matched to a gene. CDR3 length: 12 residues. Incomplete CDR3 DNA: TGTGCCAGCAGCCGGGGGGGCGGGGAG. Translation gives CASSRGGGE. The full CDR3 reads CASSRGGGELFF.

Details on this clone: The read halts 3 residues ahead of the CDR3 end, with the missing end drawn from the germline J gene. The gene calls are TRBV5-1 and TRBJ1-6; 7 bases fit TRBD1. The ends lost 4 bases at V and 8 bases at J; junction bases unmatched: 12. The CDR3 spans 16 residues. Germline V gene lookup returns CDR1 SGHRS and CDR2 YFSETQ. The DNA read from the CDR3 is TGCGCCAGCAGCCTACACCCCACAGGGGCGGATTCACCC. This codes for CASSLHPTGADSP. The whole CDR3 sequence is CASSLHPTGADSPLHF. The full variable domain, completed using reference TRBV5-1 and TRBJ1-6, is KAGVTQTPRYLIKTRGQQVTLSCSPISGHRSVSWYQQTPGQGLQFLFEYFSETQRNKGNFPGRFSGRQFSNSRSEMNVSTLELGDSALYLCASSLHPTGADSPLHFGNGTRLTVT.

Points on this clone: With the read ending 3 residues before the CDR3 end, the germline J gene is used to fill in that end. This sequence joins TRBV10-3 and TRBJ1-6; 8 nucleotides agree with TRBD1. Trimming cost V 6 bases and J 2 bases; bases outside gene matches: 3. Germline-derived CDR1 and CDR2 are ENHRY and SYGVKD. The CDR3 loop spans 15 amino acids. The CDR3 bases that were read are TGTGCCATCAGACCGGGACAGGCCTATAATTCACCC. It codes for CAIRPGQAYNSP. The entire CDR3 protein is CAIRPGQAYNSPLHF.

Notes on this clone: The read terminates 3 residues before the CDR3 end, so the remaining end is supplied by the germline J gene. The V call is TRBV27, the J call TRBJ2-7; D may be TRBD2 (5 bases). The ends were cut back, 6 bases at V and 3 bases at J, with 15 bases in the middle. The CDR3 consists of 14 residues. Germline CDR1 MNHEY, CDR2 SMNVEV (reference sequence). Partial CDR3 DNA: TGTGCCAGCAGCCGGAATAAGGCGGGCTACGAG. Translated: CASSRNKAGYE. The CDR3, in full, reads CASSRNKAGYEQYF.

Details on this clone: The read ends 3 residues early relative to the CDR3; the germline J gene fills the gap. The chain combines TRBV20-1 with TRBJ1-2; 9 bases are shared with TRBD1. The junction had 3 bases not matched to a gene; V was cut back by 0 bases and J by 4 bases. CDR1 DFQATT and CDR2 SNEGSKA come from the germline V gene (reference sequence). CDR3 length equals 14 residues. The CDR3 is CSARDPGQGYGYTF. The sequenced part of the CDR3 DNA is TGCAGTGCTAGAGACCCGGGACAGGGCTATGGC.

A remark on this clone: The read stops 3 residues short of the end of the CDR3; the missing end is completed from the germline J gene. The rearrangement links TRBV7-2 to TRBJ2-1; D call uncertain. CDR1 is SGHTA, CDR2 FQGNSA, per germline. The CDR3 has 13 amino acids. Trimming took 1 base from V and 4 from J, leaving 5 bases between them. CDR3 residues: CASSLVAYNEQFF. Partial CDR3 DNA: TGTGCCAGCAGCTTAGTTGCGTACAATGAG.

As regards this clone: The CDR3 is cut off 3 residues early in the read; its end comes from the germline J gene. The chain links TRBV19 to TRBJ1-6, with D possibly matching TRBD1 (5 bases). The CDR3 sequence is 14 residues long. Germline lookup yields CDR1 LNHDA and CDR2 SQIVND (reference sequence). The ends were cut back, 8 bases at V and 8 bases at J, with 16 bases in the middle. The CDR3 is CASSLGLYDSPLHF. Partial CDR3 DNA: TGTGCCAGTTCTTTGGGACTGTACGATTCACCC.

As to this clone: Read data end 3 residues before the CDR3 end; the end is taken from the germline J gene. J is TRBJ2-7 and V is TRBV18, with 11 bases lining up with TRBD2. The CDR3 length is 16 residues. The J segment lost 5 bases and the V segment lost 0 bases, leaving 6 bases of the junction unmatched. Germline V gene data show CDR1 as KGHSH and CDR2 as LQKENI. The CDR3 reads CASSPPLAGGTHEQYF. The DNA read from the CDR3 is TGTGCCAGCTCACCACCGCTAGCGGGAGGTACCCACGAG. The full variable domain, rest sourced from reference TRBV18 and TRBJ2-7, is NAGVMQNPRHLVRRRGQEARLRCSPMKGHSHVYWYRQLPEEGLKFMVYLQKENIIDESGMPKERFSAEFPKEGPSILRIQQVVRGDSAAYFCASSPPLAGGTHEQYFGPGTRLTVT.

About this clone: Different DNA sequences within this sample yield the same CDR3. The part of the CDR3 DNA that was read is TGTGCCAGCAGCCTAGTAACAGGCGGAAACACC. As protein: CASSLVTGGNT. The full CDR3 sequence reads CASSLVTGGNTIYF. The rearrangement uses TRBV5-6 and TRBJ1-3; D perhaps matches TRBD1 (5 bases). The CDR3 extends 3 residues past the end of the read, so its final part is completed from the germline J gene. V lost 4 bases to trimming and J lost 4 bases, with 12 bases between them. Germline-derived CDR1 and CDR2 are SGHDT and YYEEEE. The CDR3 runs to 14 residues.

Regarding this clone: The CDR3 goes on 3 residues after the read ends, and that part is filled in from the germline J gene. The chain is built from TRBV20-1 and TRBJ2-1; no firm D call. The V end was cut by 0 bases, the J end by 9 bases, with 9 bases between. The CDR3 contains 12 residues. Germline CDR1 and CDR2: DFQATT and SNEGSKA (reference sequence). Incomplete CDR3 DNA: TGCAGTGCTAGAGATCAGGCGAGTGAG. This gives the protein CSARDQASE. The CDR3 as a whole reads CSARDQASEQFF.

Worth noting for this clone: The DNA ends 3 residues before the CDR3 does, and the rest of the CDR3 is filled in from the germline J gene. The V and J genes are TRBV7-2 and TRBJ1-4, with D unclear. Germline-derived CDR1 and CDR2 are SGHTA and FQGNSA. Between the trimmed V and J ends, which lost 4 bases and 8 bases, there was a span of 11 bases. The CDR3 contains 13 residues. CDR3 bases read: TGTGCCAGCAGCTCAGGACTAGGGGAAAAA. Translation: CASSSGLGEK. The entire CDR3 protein reads CASSSGLGEKLFF. Complete variable domain (other parts from reference TRBV7-2 and TRBJ1-4): GAGVSQSPSNKVTEKGKDVELRCDPISGHTALYWYRQSLGQGLEFLIYFQGNSAPDKSGLPSDRFSAERTGGSVSTLTIQRTQQEDSAVYLCASSSGLGEKLFFGSGTQLSVL.

To note about this clone: The CDR3 extends 3 residues past the end of the read, so its final part is completed from the germline J gene. The chain has TRBV10-3 and TRBJ2-1; 14 bases map to TRBD2. Germline V gene sequence: CDR1 ENHRY, CDR2 SYGVKD. This CDR3 region has 17 residues. With 0 bases clipped from V and 6 bases from J, the junction kept 4 bases outside the gene matches. The sequenced CDR3 bases are TGTGCCATCAGTGAGTCAGTAGGGACTAGCGGGGGCAATGAG. Protein: CAISESVGTSGGNE. The whole CDR3 sequence is CAISESVGTSGGNEQFF.

The CDR3 DNA, read in part, is TGCAGTGCTAACGGACAGGCTAGCACAGATACG. As protein: CSANGQASTDT. The CDR3 in full is CSANGQASTDTQYF. V is TRBV20-1 and J is TRBJ2-3, with TRBD1 matching 7 bases. With the read ending 3 residues before the CDR3 end, the germline J gene is used to fill in that end. The germline gives CDR1 DFQATT, CDR2 SNEGSKA (reference sequence). V was clipped by 4 bases and J by 0 bases; unmatched bases: 4. The CDR3 extends over 14 amino acids.

Points on this clone: The read halts 3 residues ahead of the CDR3 end, with the missing end drawn from the germline J gene. The J gene is TRBJ2-5, the V gene TRBV2; D uncertain. Germline CDR1 and CDR2: SNHLY and FYNNEI. V lost 3 bases, J lost 0 bases, and 2 bases lay in between. The CDR3 is made up of 12 amino acids. The CDR3 reads CASSDYQETQYF. CDR3 bases read: TGTGCCAGCAGTGACTACCAAGAGACC.

On this clone: The read terminates 3 residues before the CDR3 end, so the remaining end is supplied by the germline J gene. This chain links TRBV30 with TRBJ2-1; 11 bases map to TRBD2. The CDR3 runs to 17 residues. J lost 6 bases, V lost 1 base, and 11 bases had no gene match. Germline-derived CDR1 and CDR2 are GTSNPN and SVGIG (reference sequence). This chain's CDR3 is CAWSALRSSGGPNEQFF. The sequenced CDR3 bases are TGTGCCTGGAGTGCTTTGCGATCTAGCGGGGGGCCCAATGAG.

A remark on this clone: Read coverage stops 3 residues before the CDR3 terminus; the germline J gene supplies the remainder. The chain recombines TRBV10-3 with TRBJ1-1; no clear D. The ends were cut back, 0 bases at V and 2 bases at J, with 4 bases in the middle. Germline V CDR1 and CDR2: ENHRY, SYGVKD. The CDR3 is 13 residues long. The covered CDR3 bases are TGTGCCATCAGTGAGTCCTCCAACACTGAA. This codes for CAISESSNTE. The whole CDR3 region reads CAISESSNTEAFF.